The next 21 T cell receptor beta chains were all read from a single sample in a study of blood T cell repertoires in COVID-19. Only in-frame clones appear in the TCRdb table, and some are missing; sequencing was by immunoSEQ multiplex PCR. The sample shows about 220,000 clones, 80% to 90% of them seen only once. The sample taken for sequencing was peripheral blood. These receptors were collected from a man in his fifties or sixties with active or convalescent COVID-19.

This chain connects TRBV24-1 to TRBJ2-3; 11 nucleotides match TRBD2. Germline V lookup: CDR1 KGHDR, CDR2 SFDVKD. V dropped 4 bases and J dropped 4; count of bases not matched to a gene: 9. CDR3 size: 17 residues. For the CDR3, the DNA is TGTGCCACCAGTGACCCAACTAGCGGGAGATTGGCAGATACGCAGTATTTT. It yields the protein CATSDPTSGRLADTQYF.

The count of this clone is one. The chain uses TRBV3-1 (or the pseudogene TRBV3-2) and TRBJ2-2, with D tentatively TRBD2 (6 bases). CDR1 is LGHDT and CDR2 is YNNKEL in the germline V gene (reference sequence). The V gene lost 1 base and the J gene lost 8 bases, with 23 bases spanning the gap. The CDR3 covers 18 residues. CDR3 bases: TGTGCCAGCAGCCAAGGATCGGTAGCGGCCTATAGAGCGGGGGAGCTGTTTTTT. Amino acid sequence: CASSQGSVAAYRAGELFF.

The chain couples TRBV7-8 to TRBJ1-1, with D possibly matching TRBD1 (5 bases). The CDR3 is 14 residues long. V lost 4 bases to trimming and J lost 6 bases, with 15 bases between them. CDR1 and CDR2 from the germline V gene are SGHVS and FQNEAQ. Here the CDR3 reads CASSSQAGAPEAFF. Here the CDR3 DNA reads TGTGCCAGCAGCTCACAGGCCGGAGCCCCTGAAGCTTTCTTT.

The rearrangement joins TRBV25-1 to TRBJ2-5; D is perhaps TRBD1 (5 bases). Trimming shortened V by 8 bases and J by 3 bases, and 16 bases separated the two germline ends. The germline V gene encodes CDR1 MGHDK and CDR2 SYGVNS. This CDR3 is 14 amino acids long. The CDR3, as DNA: TGTGCCAGCGGGTCTGGCAGGGCCAAAGAGACCCAGTACTTC. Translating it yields CASGSGRAKETQYF.

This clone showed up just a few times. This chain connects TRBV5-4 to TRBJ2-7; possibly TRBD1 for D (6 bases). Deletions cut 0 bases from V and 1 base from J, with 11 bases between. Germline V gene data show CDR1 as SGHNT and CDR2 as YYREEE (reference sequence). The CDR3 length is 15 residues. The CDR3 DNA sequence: TGTGCCAGCAGCTTGGGCAGGGGCGCATCCTACGAGCAGTACTTC. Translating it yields CASSLGRGASYEQYF.

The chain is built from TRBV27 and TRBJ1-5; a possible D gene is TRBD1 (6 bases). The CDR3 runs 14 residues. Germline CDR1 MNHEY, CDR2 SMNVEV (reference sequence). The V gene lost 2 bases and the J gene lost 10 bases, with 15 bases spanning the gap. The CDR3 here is CASSLSPGDPPQHF. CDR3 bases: TGTGCCAGCAGTTTAAGCCCAGGGGACCCCCCCCAGCATTTT.

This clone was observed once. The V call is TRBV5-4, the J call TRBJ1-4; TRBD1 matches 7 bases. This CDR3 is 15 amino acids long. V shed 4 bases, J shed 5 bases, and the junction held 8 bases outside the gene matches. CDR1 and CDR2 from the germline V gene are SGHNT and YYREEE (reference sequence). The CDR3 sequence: CASSLTGSLNEKLFF. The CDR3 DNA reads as TGTGCCAGCAGCCTGACAGGGTCCCTGAATGAAAAACTGTTTTTT.

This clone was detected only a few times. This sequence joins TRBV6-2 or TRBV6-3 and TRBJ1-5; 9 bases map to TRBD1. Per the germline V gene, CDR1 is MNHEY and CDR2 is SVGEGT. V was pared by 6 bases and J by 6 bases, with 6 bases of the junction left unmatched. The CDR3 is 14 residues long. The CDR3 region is CASSITGGGQPQHF. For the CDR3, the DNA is TGTGCCAGCAGCATTACAGGGGGCGGTCAGCCCCAGCATTTT.

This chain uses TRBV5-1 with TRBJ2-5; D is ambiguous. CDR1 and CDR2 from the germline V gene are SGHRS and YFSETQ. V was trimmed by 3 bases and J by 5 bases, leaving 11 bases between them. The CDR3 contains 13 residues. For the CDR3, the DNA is TGCGCCAGCAGCTCCCGGAGTAGGGAGACCCAGTACTTC. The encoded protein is CASSSRSRETQYF. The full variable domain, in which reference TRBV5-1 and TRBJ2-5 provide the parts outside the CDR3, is KAGVTQTPRYLIKTRGQQVTLSCSPISGHRSVSWYQQTPGQGLQFLFEYFSETQRNKGNFPGRFSGRQFSNSRSEMNVSTLELGDSALYLCASSSRSRETQYFGPGTRLLVL.

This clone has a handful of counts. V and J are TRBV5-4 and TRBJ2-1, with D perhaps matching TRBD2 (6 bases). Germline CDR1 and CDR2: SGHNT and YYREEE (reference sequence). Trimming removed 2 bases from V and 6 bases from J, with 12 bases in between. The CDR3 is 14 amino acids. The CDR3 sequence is CASSFWRAGNEQFF. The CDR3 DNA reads TGTGCCAGCAGCTTTTGGAGGGCTGGCAATGAGCAGTTCTTC.

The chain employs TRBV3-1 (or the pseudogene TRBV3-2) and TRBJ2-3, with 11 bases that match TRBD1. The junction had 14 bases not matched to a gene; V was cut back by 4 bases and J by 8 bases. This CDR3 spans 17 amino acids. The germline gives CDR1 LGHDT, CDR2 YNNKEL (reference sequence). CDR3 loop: CASSLSDGTGGKATQYF. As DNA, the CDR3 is TGTGCCAGCAGCCTTTCGGACGGGACAGGGGGTAAGGCTACGCAGTATTTT.

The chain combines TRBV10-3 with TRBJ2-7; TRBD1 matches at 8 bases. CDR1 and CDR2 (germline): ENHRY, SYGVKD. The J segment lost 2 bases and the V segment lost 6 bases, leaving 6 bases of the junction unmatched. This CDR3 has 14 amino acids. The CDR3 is CAISVDRDTYEQYF. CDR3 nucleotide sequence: TGTGCCATCAGCGTGGACAGGGACACCTACGAGCAGTACTTC.

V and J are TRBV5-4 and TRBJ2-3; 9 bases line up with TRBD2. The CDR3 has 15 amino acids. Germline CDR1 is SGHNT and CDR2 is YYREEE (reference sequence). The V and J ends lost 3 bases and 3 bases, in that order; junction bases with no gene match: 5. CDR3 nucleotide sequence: TGTGCCAGCAGCTGGCGGGGGGGACTTACAGATACGCAGTATTTT. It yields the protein CASSWRGGLTDTQYF.

The CDR3 nucleotides are TGCGCCAGCAGCTTGCAGGGTAATCAGCCCCAGCATTTT. Amino acid sequence: CASSLQGNQPQHF. The chain couples TRBV5-1 to TRBJ1-5; a weak D match, TRBD1 (5 bases). Germline V gene data show CDR1 as SGHRS and CDR2 as YFSETQ. The CDR3 loop spans 13 amino acids. V gave up 1 base and J gave up 4 bases, with 6 bases separating them. The whole variable domain, filled in from reference TRBV5-1 and TRBJ1-5, reads KAGVTQTPRYLIKTRGQQVTLSCSPISGHRSVSWYQQTPGQGLQFLFEYFSETQRNKGNFPGRFSGRQFSNSRSEMNVSTLELGDSALYLCASSLQGNQPQHFGDGTRLSIL.

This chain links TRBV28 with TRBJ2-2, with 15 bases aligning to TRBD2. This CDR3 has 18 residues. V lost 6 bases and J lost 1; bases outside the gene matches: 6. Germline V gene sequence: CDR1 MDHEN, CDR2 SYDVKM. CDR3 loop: CASRTPGLAGGNTGELFF. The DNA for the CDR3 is TGTGCCAGCAGAACGCCGGGACTAGCGGGAGGGAACACCGGGGAGCTGTTTTTT.

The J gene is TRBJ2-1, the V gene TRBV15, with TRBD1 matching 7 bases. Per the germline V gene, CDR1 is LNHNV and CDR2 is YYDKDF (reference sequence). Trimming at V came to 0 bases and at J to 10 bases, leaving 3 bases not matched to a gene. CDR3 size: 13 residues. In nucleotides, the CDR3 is TGTGCCACCAGCAGAGATCCGACAGGGGAGCAGTTCTTC. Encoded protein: CATSRDPTGEQFF.

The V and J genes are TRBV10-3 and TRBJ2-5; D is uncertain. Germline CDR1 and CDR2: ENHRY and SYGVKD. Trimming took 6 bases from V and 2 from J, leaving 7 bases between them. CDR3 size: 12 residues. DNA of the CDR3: TGTGCCATCAGGGGCTCTCAAGAGACCCAGTACTTC. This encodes CAIRGSQETQYF.

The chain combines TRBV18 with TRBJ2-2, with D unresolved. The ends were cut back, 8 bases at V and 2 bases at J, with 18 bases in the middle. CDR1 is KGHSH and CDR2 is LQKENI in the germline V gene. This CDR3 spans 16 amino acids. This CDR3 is CASARVAGLNTGELFF. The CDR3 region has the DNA TGTGCCAGCGCCCGAGTCGCTGGGCTTAACACCGGGGAGCTGTTTTTT.

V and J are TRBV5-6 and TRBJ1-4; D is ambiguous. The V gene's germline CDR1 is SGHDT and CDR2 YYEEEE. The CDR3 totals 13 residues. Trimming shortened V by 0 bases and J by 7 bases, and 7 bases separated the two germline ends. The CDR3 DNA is TGTGCCAGCAGCTTGGGACTGAGTGAAAAACTGTTTTTT. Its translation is CASSLGLSEKLFF. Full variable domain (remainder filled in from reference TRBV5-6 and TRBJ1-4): DAGVTQSPTHLIKTRGQQVTLRCSPKSGHDTVSWYQQALGQGPQFIFQYYEEEERQRGNFPDRFSGHQFPNYSSELNVNALLLGDSALYLCASSLGLSEKLFFGSGTQLSVL.

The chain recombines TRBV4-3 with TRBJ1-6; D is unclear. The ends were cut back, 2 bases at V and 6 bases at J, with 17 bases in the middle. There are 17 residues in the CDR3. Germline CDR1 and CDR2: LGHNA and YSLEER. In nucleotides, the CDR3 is TGCGCCAGCAGCCAATTGGAGGGTGGGAGGAGTAATTCACCCCTCCACTTT. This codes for CASSQLEGGRSNSPLHF.

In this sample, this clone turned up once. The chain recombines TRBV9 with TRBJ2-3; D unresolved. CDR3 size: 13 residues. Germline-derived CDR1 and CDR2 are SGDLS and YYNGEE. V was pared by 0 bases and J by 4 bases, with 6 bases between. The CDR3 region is CASSVVMSDTQYF. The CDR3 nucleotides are TGTGCCAGCAGCGTAGTAATGTCAGATACGCAGTATTTT. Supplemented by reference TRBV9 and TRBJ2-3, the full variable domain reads DSGVTQTPKHLITATGQRVTLRCSPRSGDLSVYWYQQSLDQGLQFLIQYYNGEERAKGNILERFSAQQFPDLHSELNLSSLELGDSALYFCASSVVMSDTQYFGPGTRLTVL.